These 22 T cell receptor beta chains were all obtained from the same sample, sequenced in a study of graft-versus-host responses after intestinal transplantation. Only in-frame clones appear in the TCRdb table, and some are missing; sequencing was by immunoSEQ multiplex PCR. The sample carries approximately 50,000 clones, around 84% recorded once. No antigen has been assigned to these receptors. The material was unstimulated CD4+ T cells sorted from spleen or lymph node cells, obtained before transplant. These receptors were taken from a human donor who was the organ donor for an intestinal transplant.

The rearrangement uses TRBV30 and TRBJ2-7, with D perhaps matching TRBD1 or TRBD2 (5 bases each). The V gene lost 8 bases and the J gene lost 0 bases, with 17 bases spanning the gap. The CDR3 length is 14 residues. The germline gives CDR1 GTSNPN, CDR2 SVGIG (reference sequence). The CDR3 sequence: CAGRGPVSSYEQYF. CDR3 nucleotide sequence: TGTGCCGGTAGGGGACCGGTGAGCTCCTACGAGCAGTACTTC. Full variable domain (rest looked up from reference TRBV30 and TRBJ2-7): SQTIHQWPATLVQPVGSPLSLECTVEGTSNPNLYWYRQAAGRGLQLLFYSVGIGQISSEVPQNLSASRPQDRQFILSSKKLLLSDSGFYLCAGRGPVSSYEQYFGPGTRLTVT.

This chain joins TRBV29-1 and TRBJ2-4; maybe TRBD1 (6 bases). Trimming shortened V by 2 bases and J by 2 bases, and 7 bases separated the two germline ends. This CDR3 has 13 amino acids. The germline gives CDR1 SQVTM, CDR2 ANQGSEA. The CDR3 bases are TGCAGCGTTGAAAGGGGGTCCAAAAACATTCAGTACTTC. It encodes CSVERGSKNIQYF.

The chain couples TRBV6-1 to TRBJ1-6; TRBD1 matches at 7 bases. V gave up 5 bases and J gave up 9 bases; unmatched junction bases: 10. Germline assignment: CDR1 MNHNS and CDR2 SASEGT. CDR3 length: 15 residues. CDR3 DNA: TGTGCCAGCAGTCCCGGGACAGCTAAATCTTCACCCCTCCACTTT. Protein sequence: CASSPGTAKSSPLHF.

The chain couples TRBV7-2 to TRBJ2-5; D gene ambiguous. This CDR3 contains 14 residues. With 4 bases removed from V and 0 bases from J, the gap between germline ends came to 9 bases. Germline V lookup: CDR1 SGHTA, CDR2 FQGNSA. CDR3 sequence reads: CASSSKANQETQYF. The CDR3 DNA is TGTGCCAGCAGCTCCAAGGCAAACCAAGAGACCCAGTACTTC.

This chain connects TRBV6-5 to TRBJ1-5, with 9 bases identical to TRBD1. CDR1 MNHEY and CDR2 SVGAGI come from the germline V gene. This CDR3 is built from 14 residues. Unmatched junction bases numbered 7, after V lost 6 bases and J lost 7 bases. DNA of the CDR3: TGTGCCAGCAGCCTTACAGGGGGCCAACAGCCCCAGCATTTT. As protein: CASSLTGGQQPQHF.

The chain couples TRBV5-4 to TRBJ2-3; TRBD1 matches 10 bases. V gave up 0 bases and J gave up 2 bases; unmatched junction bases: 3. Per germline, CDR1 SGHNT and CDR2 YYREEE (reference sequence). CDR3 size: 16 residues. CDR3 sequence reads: CASSLGQGALTDTQYF. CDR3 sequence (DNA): TGTGCCAGCAGCTTGGGACAGGGGGCCCTCACAGATACGCAGTATTTT.

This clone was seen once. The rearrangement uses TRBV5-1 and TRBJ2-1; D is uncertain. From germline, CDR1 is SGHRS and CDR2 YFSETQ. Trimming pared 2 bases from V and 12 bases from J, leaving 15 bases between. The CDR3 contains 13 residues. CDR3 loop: CASSFLPTDGQFF. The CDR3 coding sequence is TGCGCCAGCAGCTTTTTACCAACGGATGGGCAGTTCTTC.

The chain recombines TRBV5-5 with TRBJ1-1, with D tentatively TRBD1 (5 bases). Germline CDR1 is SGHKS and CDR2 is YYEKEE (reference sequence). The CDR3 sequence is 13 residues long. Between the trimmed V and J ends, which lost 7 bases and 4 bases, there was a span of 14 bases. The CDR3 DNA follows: TGTGCCAGCCGCTGGGACGGCTTCACTGAAGCTTTCTTT. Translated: CASRWDGFTEAFF.

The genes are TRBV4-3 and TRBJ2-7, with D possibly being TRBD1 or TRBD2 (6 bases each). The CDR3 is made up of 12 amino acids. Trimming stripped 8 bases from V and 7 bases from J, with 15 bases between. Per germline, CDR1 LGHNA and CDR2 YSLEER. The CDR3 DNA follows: TGCGCCAGCTCGGACACAGGGAGGGAGCAGTACTTC. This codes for CASSDTGREQYF.

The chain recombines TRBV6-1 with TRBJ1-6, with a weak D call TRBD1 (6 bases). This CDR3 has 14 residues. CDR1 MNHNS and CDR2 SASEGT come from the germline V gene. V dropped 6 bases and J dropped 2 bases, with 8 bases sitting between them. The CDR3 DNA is TGTGCCAGCAGCCGGGACACCTATAATTCACCCCTCCACTTT. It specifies CASSRDTYNSPLHF.

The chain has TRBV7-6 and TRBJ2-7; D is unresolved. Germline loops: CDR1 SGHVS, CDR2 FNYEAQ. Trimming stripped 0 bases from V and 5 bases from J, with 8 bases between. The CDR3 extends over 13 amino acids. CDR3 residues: CASSLALRNEQYF. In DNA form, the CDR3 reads TGTGCCAGCAGCTTAGCGCTCAGGAACGAGCAGTACTTC.

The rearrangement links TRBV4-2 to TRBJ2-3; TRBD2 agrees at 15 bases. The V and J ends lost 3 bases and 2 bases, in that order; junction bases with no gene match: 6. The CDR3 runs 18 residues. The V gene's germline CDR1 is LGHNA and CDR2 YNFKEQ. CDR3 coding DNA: TGTGCCAGCAGCCAGACCGGGACTAGCGGGAGGTCCACAGATACGCAGTATTTT. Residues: CASSQTGTSGRSTDTQYF.

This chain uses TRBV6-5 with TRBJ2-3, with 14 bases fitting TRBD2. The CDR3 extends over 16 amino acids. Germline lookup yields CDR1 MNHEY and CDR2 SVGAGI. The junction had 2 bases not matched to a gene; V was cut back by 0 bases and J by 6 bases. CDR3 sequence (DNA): TGTGCCAGCAGTTACTCGGGACTAGCGGGAGAGGATACGCAGTATTTT. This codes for CASSYSGLAGEDTQYF.

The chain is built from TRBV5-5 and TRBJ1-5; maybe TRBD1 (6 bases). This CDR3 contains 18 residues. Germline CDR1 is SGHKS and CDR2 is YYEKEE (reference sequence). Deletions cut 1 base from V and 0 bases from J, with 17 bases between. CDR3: CASSLTLGQGYSNQPQHF. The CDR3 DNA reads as TGTGCCAGCAGCTTGACCTTGGGCCAGGGGTATAGCAATCAGCCCCAGCATTTT.

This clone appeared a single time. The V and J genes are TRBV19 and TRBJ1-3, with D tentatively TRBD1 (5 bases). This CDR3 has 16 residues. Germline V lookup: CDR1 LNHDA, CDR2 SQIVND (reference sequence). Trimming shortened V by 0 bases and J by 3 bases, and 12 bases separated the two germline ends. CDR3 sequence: CASSIDTGGDGNTIYF. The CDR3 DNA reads TGTGCCAGTAGTATAGATACCGGGGGGGATGGAAACACCATATATTTT.

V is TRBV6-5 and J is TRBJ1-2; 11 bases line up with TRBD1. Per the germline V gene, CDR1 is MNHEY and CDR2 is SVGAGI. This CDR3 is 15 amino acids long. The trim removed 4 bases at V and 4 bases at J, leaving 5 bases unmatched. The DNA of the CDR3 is TGTGCCAGCAGTTCCGCCGGGACAGGGGGCTATGGCTACACCTTC. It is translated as CASSSAGTGGYGYTF.

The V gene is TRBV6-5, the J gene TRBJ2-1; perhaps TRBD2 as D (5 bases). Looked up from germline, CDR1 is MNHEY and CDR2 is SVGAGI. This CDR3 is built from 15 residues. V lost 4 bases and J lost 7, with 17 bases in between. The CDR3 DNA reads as TGTGCCAGCAGTTCGCGAGCGGCCGTCCTAAATGAGCAGTTCTTC. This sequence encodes CASSSRAAVLNEQFF.

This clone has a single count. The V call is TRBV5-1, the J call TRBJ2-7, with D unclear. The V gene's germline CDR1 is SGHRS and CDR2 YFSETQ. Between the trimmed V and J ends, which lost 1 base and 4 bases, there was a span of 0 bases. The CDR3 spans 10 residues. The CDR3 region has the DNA TGCGCCAGCAGCTTGTACGAGCAGTACTTC. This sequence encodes CASSLYEQYF.

CDR3 in amino acids: CSGGGGGGTEAFF. Here the CDR3 DNA reads TGCAGCGGCGGCGGGGGTGGGGGAACTGAAGCTTTCTTT. The gene calls are TRBV29-1 and TRBJ1-1; D perhaps matches TRBD1 (5 bases). CDR1 is SQVTM and CDR2 is ANQGSEA in the germline V gene. With 7 bases removed from V and 5 bases from J, the gap between germline ends came to 17 bases. There are 13 residues in the CDR3.

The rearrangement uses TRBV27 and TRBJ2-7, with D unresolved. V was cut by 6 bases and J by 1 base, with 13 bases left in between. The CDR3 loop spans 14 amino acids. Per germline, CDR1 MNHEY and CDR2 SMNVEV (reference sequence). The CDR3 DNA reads TGTGCCAGCAGATGGCAGCCTTTGTCCTACGAGCAGTACTTC. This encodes CASRWQPLSYEQYF.

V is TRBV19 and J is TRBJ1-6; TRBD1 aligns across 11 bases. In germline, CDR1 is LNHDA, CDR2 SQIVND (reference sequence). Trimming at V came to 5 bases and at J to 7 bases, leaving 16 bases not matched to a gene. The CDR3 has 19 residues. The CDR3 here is CASSGRLTPGTGGNSPLHF. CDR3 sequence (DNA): TGTGCCAGTAGTGGACGTCTAACTCCCGGGACAGGGGGGAATTCACCCCTCCACTTT.

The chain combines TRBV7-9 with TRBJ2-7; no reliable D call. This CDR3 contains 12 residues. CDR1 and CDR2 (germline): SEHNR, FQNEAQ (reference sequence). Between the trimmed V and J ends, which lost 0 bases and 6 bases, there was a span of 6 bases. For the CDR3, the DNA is TGTGCCAGCAGCTTAGCGAGATCCGAGCAGTACTTC. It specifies CASSLARSEQYF.